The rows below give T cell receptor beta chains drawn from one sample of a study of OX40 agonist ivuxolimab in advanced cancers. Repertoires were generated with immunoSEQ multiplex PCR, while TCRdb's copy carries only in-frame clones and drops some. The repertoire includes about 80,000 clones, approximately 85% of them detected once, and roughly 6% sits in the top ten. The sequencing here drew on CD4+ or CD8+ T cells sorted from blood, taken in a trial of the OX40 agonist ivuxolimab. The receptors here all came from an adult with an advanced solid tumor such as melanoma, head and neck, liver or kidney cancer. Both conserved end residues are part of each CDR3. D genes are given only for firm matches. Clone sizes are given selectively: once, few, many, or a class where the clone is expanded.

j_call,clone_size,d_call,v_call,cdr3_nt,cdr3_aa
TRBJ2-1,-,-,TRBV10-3,TGTGCCAACTCGGGACTAGGGGGCGAGCAGTTCTTC,CANSGLGGEQFF
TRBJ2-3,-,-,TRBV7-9,TGTGCCAGCACCATAGGAGGAGATACGCAGTATTTT,CASTIGGDTQYF
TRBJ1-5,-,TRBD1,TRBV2,TGTGCCAGCAGCGGAGGACAGGGAGTACGGAGCAATCAGCCCCAGCATTTT,CASSGGQGVRSNQPQHF
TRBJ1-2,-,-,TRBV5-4,TGTGCCAGCAGCTACGGGACAAATGGCTACACCTTC,CASSYGTNGYTF
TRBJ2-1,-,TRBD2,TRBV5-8,TGTGCCAGCAGCTTGGGGGGACTAGCGGTTTATTCCTACAATGAGCAGTTCTTC,CASSLGGLAVYSYNEQFF
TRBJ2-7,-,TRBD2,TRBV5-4,TGTGCCAGCAGCTCCCGGCGGACTAGCGACCGAGGGAAGCAGTACTTC,CASSSRRTSDRGKQYF
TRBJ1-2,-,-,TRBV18,TGTGCCAGCTCACCTAATACCAGGGAAGACTATGGCTACACCTTC,CASSPNTREDYGYTF
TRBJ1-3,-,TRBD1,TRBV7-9,TGTGCCAGCAGCTTAAACAGGGGTTCAGGAAACACCATATATTTT,CASSLNRGSGNTIYF
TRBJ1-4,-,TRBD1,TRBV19,TGTGCCAGTAGTAGACAGGGACACGAAAAACTGTTTTTT,CASSRQGHEKLFF
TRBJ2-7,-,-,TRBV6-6,TGTGCCAGCAGTTTAACCACGAGAGGCGAGCAGTACTTC,CASSLTTRGEQYF
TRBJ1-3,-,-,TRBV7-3,TGTGCCAGCAGCTTAACCGTAGCGGCGGCGCTGTTCTCTGGAAACACCATATATTTT,CASSLTVAAALFSGNTIYF
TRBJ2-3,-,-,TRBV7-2,TGTGCCAGCAGCTTACAGTGGGGGGGCACAGATACGCAGTATTTT,CASSLQWGGTDTQYF
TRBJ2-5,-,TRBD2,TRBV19,TGTGCCAGTAGTATAATGGCTAGCGGCTTCCAAGAGACCCAGTACTTC,CASSIMASGFQETQYF
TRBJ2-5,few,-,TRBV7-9,TGTGCCAGCAGCTCCGGACTCCAAGAGACCCAGTACTTC,CASSSGLQETQYF
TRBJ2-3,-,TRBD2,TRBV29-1,TGCAGCGTTGAAGCTGGGAGGGAAGATACGCAGTATTTT,CSVEAGREDTQYF
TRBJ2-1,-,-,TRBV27,TGTGCCAGTTCCGGGCTGATGGGTGATGAGCAGTTCTTC,CASSGLMGDEQFF
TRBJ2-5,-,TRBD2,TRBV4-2,TGTGCCAGCAGCCAACTGGCGGGAGTGGAGACCCAGTACTTC,CASSQLAGVETQYF